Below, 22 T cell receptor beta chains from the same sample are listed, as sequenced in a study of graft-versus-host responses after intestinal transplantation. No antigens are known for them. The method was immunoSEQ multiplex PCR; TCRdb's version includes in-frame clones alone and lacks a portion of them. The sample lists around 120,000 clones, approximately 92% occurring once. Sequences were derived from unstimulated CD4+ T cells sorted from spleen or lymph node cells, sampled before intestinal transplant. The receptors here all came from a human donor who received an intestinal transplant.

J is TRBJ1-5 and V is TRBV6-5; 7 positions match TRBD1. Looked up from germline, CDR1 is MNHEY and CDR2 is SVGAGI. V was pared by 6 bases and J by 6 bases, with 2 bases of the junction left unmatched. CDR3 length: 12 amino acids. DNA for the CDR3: TGTGCCAGCAGCAGGGGGGGTCAGCCCCAGCATTTT. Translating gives CASSRGGQPQHF.

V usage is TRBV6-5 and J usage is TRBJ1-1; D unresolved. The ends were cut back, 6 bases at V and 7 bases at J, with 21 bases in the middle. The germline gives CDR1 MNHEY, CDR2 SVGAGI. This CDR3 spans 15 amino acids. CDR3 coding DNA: TGTGCCAGCAGAAATCCAACAACGGGCCGACATGAAGCTTTCTTT. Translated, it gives CASRNPTTGRHEAFF.

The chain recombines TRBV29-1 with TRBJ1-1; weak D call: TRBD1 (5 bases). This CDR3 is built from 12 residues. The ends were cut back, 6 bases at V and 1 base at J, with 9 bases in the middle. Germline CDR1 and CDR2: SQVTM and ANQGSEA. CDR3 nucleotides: TGCAGCGTCGACAGCCAGAACACTGAAGCTTTCTTT. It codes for CSVDSQNTEAFF.

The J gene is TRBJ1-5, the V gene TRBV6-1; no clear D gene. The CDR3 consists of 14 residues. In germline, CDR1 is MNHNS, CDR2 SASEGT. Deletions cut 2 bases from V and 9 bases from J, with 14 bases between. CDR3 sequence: CASSENFFGVPQHF. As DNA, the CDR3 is TGTGCCAGCAGTGAAAACTTCTTTGGGGTGCCCCAGCATTTT.

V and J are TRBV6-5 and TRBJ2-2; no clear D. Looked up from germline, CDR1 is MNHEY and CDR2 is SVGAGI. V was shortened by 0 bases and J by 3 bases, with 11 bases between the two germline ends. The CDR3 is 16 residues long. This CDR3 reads CASSYSLAVYTGELFF. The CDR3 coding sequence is TGTGCCAGCAGTTACTCGCTCGCAGTTTACACCGGGGAGCTGTTTTTT.

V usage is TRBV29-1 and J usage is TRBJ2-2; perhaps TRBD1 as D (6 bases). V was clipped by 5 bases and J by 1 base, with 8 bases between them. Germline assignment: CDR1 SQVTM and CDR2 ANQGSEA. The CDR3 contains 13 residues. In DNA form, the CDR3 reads TGCAGCGTTCACAGGGAGAACACCGGGGAGCTGTTTTTT. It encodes CSVHRENTGELFF.

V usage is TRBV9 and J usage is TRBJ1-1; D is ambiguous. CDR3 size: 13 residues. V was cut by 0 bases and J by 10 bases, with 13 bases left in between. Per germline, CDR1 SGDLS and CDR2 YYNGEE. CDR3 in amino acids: CASSVGEERAAFF. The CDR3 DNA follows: TGTGCCAGCAGCGTAGGGGAGGAAAGGGCAGCTTTCTTT.

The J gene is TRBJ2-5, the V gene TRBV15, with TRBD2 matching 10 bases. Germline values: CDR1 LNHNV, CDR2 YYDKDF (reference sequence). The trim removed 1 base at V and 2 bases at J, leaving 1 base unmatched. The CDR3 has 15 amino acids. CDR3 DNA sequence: TGTGCCACCAGCAGAGGGACTAGCGGACAAGAGACCCAGTACTTC. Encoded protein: CATSRGTSGQETQYF. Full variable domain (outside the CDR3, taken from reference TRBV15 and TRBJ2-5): DAMVIQNPRYQVTQFGKPVTLSCSQTLNHNVMYWYQQKSSQAPKLLFHYYDKDFNNEADTPDNFQSRRPNTSFCFLDIRSPGLGDTAMYLCATSRGTSGQETQYFGPGTRLLVL.

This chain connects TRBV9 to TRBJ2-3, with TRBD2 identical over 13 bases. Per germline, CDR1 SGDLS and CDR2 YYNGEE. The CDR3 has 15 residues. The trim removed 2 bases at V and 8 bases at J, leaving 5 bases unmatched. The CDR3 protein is CASSVEGLAGVTQYF. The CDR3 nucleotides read TGTGCCAGCAGCGTGGAAGGACTAGCGGGAGTTACGCAGTATTTT.

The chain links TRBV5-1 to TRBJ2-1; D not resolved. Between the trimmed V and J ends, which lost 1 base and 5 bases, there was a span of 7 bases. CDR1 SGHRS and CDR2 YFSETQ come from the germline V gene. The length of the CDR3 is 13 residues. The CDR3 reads CASSLSLDNEQFF. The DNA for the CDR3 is TGCGCCAGCAGCTTGAGCCTAGACAATGAGCAGTTCTTC.

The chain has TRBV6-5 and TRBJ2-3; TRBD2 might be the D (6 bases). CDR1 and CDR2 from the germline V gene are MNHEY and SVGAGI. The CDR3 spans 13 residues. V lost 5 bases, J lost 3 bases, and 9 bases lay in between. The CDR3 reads CASSPEGTDTQYF. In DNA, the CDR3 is TGTGCCAGCAGTCCGGAGGGGACAGATACGCAGTATTTT.

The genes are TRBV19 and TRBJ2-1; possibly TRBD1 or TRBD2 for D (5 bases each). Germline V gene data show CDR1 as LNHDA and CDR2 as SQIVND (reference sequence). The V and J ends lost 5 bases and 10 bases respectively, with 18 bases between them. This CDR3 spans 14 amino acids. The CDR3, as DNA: TGTGCCAGTAGTCCCGTTAGGGTGGGGGTCGAGCAGTTCTTC. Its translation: CASSPVRVGVEQFF.

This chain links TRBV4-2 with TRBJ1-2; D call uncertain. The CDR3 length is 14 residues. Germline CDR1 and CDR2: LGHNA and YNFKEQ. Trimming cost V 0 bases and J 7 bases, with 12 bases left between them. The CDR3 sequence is CASSQDRGIPGYTF. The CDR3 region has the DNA TGTGCCAGCAGCCAAGATAGAGGTATCCCTGGCTACACCTTC.

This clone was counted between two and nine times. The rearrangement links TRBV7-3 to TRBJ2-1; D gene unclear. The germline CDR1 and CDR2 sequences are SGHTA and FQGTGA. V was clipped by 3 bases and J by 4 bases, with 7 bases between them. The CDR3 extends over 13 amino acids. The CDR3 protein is CASSFTPYNEQFF. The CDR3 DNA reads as TGTGCCAGCAGCTTTACCCCGTACAATGAGCAGTTCTTC.

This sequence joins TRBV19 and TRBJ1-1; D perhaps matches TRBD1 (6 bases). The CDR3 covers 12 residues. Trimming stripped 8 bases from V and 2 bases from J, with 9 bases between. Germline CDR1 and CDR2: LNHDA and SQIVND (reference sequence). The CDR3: CASQGRNTEAFF. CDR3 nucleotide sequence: TGTGCCAGTCAGGGGCGAAACACTGAAGCTTTCTTT.

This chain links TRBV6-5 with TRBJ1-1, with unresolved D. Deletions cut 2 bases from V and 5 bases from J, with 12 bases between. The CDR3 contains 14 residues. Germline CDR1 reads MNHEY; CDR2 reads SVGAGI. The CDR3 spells CASSYRRKGTEAFF. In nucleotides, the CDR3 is TGTGCCAGCAGTTACAGGCGTAAAGGAACTGAAGCTTTCTTT.

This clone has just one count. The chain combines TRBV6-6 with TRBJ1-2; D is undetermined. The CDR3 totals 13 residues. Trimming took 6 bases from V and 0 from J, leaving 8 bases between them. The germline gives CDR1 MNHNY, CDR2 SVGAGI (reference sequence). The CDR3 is CASSADTNYGYTF. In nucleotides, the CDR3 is TGTGCCAGCAGCGCCGACACTAACTATGGCTACACCTTC.

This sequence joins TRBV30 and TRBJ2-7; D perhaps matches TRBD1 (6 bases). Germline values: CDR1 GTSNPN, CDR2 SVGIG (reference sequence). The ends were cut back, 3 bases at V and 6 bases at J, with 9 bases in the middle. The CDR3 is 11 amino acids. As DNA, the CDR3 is TGTGCCTGGAGAACAGGGTTCGAGCAGTACTTC. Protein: CAWRTGFEQYF.

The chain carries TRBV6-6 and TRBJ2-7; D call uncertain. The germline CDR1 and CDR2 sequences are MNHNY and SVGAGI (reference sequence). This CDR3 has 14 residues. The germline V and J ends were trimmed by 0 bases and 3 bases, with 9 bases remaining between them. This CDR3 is CASSYSARYYEQYF. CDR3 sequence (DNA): TGTGCCAGCAGTTACTCGGCTAGATACTACGAGCAGTACTTC.

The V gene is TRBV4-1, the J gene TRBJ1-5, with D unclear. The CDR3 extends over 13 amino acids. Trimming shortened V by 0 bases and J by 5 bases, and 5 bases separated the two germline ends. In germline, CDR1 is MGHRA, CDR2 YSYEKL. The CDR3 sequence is CASSQDPYQPQHF. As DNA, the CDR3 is TGCGCCAGCAGCCAAGACCCGTATCAGCCCCAGCATTTT.

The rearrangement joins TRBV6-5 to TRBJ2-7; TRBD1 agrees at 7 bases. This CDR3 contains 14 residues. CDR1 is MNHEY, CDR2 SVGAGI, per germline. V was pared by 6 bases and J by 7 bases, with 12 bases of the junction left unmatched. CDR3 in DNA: TGTGCCAGCAGCCCACCGGGGACAGCCGTGGAGCAGTACTTC. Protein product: CASSPPGTAVEQYF.

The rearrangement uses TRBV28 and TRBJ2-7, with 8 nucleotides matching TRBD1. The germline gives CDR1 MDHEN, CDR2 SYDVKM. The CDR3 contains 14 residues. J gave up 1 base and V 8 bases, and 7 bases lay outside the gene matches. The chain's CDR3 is CASYPTGVSYEQYF. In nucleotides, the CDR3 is TGTGCCAGCTACCCGACAGGGGTGTCCTACGAGCAGTACTTC.